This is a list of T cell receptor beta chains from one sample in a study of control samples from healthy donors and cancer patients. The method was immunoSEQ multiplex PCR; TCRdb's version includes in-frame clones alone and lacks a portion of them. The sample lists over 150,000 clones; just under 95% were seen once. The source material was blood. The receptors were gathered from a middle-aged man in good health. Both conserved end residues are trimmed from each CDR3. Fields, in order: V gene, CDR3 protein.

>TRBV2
ASRTGPQSSPLH
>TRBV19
ASSIGTRTNQPQH
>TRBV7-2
ASSFSWSTNTEAF
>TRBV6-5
ASSQLAGPLYEQY
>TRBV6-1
ASSEDRGWGYGYT
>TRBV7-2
ASSLALGPGELF
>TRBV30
AWSPVLGGELF
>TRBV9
ASSSLEGAQY
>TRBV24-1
ATSDPPGNGVEKLF
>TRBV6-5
ASSNTGFSGYT
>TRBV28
ASSAQGDQPQH
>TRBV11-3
ASSSAPARTGGLDTQY
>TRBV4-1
ASSQGSGLRRRLNTEAF
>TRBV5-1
ASSLSFSGDAGYT
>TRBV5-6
ASSLRQPNQPQH
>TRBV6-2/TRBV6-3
ASSRRTGGTGELF
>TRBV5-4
ASRLTHDSYNEQF
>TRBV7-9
ASSRNSLVFGTEAF
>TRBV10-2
ASSDLRDRGAYEQY
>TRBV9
ASSGRLAGGRPSTDTQY
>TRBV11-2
ASSLSLLRDETGYT
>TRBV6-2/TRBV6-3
ASSGQGRLYEQY
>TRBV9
ASSFDSGNQPQH
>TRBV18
ASSPLPGPRDGYT
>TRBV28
ASSLGRQGSPLH
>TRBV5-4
ASQMRGANTEAF
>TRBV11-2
ASSLDWSSYNEQF
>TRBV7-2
ASRGTGYSNQPQH
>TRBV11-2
ASSLDPYNQPQH
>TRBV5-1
ASSLAAGTGNTIY
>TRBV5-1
ASSAGLSSGANVLT
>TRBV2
APALGNTIY
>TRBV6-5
ASSLRRDAYEQY
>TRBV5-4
ASSSPGLAGKTDTQY
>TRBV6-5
ASSSFGGGLFNEQF
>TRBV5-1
ASSLVPNRRDTQY
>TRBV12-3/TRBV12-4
ASSWTENTEAF
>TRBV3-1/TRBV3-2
ASSQEPGGPDTQY
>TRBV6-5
ASKSGTNQPQH
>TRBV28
ASARGQGAYGYT
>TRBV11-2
ASSLVGYEQY
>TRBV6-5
ASRQGLNQPQH
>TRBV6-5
ASSETGGLLDEQF
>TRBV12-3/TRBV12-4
ASSFEVSEAF
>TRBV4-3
ASSSGMGDGYT
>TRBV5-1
ASSLGSGNTIY
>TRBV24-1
ATSDLLENEQF
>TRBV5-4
ASSLEPNTEAF
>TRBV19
ASRWGADSNQPQH
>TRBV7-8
ASSLRGGNNEQF
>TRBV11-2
ASSLRAGGVGAF
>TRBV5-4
ASSRTGGGGSTDTQY